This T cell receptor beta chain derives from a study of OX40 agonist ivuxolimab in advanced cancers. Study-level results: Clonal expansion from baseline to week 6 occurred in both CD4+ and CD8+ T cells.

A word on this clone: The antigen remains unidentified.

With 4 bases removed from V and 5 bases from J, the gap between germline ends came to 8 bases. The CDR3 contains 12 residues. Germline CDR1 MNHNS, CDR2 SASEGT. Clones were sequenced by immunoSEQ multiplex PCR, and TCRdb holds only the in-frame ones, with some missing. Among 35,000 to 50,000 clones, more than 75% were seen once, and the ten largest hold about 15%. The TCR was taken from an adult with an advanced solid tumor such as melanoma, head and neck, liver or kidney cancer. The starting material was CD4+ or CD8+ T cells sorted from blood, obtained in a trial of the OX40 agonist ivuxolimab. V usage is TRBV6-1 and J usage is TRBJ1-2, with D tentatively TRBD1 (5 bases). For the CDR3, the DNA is TGTGCCAGCAGTGTCGGGACGTATGGCTACACCTTC. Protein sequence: CASSVGTYGYTF.